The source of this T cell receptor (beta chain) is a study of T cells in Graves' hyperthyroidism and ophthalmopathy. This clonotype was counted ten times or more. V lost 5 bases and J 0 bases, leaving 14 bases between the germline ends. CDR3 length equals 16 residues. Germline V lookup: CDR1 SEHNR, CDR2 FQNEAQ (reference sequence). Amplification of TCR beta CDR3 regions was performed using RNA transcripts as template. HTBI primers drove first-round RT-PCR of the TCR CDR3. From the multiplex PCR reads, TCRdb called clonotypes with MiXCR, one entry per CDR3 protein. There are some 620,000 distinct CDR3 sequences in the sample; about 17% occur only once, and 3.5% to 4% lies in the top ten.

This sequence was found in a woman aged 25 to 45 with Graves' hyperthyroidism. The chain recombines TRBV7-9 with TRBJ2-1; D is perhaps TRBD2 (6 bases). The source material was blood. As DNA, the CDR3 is TGTGCCAGCAGCCCCCAGGCCGGGGGCTCCTACAATGAGCAGTTCTTC. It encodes CASSPQAGGSYNEQFF.